The present T cell receptor beta chain was sequenced within a study of cytomegalovirus exposure and HLA in healthy donors. Overall study: There were some 380 genotyped donors. Of these, roughly 82% fell in the genetic ancestry cluster associated with self-reported Caucasian donors.

This CDR3 has 15 residues. The germline gives CDR1 SGHTA, CDR2 FQGNSA. 60 Vbeta and 13 Jbeta primers were used in PCR. Measured with immunoSEQ multiplex PCR; TCRdb has only the in-frame clones, and not every one. The data contain tens of thousands of clones, over 75% of them singletons. The chain uses TRBV7-2 and TRBJ2-5; 7 bases are a match to TRBD2. The DNA matches TRBJ2-7 better at its end, which makes the J call doubtful. The sequence came from a man in his fifties in good health and CMV-seronegative. The sample was PBMCs. CDR3 protein: CASSSAGDLGYEQYF. The CDR3 DNA reads as TGTGCCAGCAGCTCCGCGGGGGACCTAGGGTACGAGCAGTACTTC.